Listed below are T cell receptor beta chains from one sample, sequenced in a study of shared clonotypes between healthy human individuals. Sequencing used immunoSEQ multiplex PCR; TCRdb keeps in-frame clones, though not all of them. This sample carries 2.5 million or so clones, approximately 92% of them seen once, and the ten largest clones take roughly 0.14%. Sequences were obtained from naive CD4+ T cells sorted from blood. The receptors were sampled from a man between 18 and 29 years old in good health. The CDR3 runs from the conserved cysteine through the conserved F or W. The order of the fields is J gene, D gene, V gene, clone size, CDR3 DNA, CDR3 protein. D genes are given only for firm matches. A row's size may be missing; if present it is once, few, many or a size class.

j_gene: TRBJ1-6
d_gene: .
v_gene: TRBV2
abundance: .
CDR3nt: TGTGCCAGCCGTAGTAATGGGGACGAATCCTATAATTCACCCCTCCACTTT
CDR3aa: CASRSNGDESYNSPLHF

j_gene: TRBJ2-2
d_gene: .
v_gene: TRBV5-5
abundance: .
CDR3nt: TGTGCCAGCAGCTTAACGGGGGCCGTCGGCGGGGAGCTGTTTTTT
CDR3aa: CASSLTGAVGGELFF

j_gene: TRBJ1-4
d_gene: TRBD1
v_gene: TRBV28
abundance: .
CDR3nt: TGTGCCAGCAGACGACAGGGTAATGAAAAACTGTTTTTT
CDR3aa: CASRRQGNEKLFF

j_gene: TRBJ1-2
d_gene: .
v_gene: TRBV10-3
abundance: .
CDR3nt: TGTGCCATCAGTGACCTTATTAACTATGGCTACACCTTC
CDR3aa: CAISDLINYGYTF

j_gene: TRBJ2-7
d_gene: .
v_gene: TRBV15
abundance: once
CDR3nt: TGTGCCACCAGCAGAGGCGGGATCAGCTACGAGCAGTACTTC
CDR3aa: CATSRGGISYEQYF

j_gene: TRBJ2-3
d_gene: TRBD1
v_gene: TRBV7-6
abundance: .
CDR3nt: TGTGCCAGCAGCTTCTCACAGGGGGCAAATACGCAGTATTTT
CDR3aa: CASSFSQGANTQYF

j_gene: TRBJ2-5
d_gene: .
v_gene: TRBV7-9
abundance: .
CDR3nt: TGTGCCAGCAGCTTAGGGTCAGAGCAGTACCAAGAGACCCAGTACTTC
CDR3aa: CASSLGSEQYQETQYF

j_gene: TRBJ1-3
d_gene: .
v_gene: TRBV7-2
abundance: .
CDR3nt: TGTGCCAGCAGCACCCGGAGGGGGGGAAACACCATATATTTT
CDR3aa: CASSTRRGGNTIYF

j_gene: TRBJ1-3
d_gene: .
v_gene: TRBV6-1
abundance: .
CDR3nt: TGTGCCAGCAGCCGGACGGGCTCTGGAAACACCATATATTTT
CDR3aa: CASSRTGSGNTIYF

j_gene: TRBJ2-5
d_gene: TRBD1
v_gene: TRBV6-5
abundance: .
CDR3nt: TGTGCCATCAGTGACAGGGACCTTCAAGAGACCCAGTACTTC
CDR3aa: CAISDRDLQETQYF

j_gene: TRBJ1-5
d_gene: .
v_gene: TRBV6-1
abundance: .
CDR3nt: TGTGCCAGCAGTGAAGTCAGGGGACGGTTCGATCAGCCCCAGCATTTT
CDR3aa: CASSEVRGRFDQPQHF

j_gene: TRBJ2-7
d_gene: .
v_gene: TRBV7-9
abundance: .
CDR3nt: TGTGCCAGCAGCTCAGCGTACGAGCAGTACTTC
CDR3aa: CASSSAYEQYF

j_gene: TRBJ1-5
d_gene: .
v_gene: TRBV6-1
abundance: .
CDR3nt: TGTGCCAGCTCCCCAGGGATAGAGAGCAATCAGCCCCAGCATTTT
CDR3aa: CASSPGIESNQPQHF

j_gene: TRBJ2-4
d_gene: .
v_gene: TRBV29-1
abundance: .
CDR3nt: TGCAGCGTCTCAGAGCCAGCCAAAAACATTCAGTACTTC
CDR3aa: CSVSEPAKNIQYF

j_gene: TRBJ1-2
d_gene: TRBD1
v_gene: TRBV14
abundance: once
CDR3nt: TGTGCCAGCAGACCAGGGACAGCGGGTGGCTACACCTTC
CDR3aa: CASRPGTAGGYTF

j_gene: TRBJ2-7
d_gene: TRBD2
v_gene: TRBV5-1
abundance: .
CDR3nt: TGCGCCAGCAGCTTGGGGACTAGCGGGAGGGCCTTGTACGAGCAGTACTTC
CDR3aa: CASSLGTSGRALYEQYF

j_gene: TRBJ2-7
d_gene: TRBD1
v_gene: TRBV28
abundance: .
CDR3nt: TGTGCCAGTAGACCCGGGGACAGGTCCTACGAGCAGTACTTC
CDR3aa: CASRPGDRSYEQYF

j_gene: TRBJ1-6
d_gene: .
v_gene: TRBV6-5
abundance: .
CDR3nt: TGTGCCAGCAGTCGCGGAGGGGTTGCACCCCTCCACTTT
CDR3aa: CASSRGGVAPLHF

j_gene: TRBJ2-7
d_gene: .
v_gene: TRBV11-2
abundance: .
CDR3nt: TGTGCCAGCAGCTTAGGATTTTACGAGCAGTACTTC
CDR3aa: CASSLGFYEQYF

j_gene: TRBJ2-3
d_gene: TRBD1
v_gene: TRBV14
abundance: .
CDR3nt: TGTGCCAGCAGCAGGTCACGGACAGGGCTTACGGCAGATACGCAGTATTTT
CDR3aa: CASSRSRTGLTADTQYF

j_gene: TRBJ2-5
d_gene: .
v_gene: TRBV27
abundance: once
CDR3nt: TGTGCCAGCTCTACCCGAGAGACCCAGTACTTC
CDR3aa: CASSTRETQYF

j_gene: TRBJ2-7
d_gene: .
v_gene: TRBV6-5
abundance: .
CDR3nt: TGTGCCAGCAGTTACTCGACTCACGAGCAGTACTTC
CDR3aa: CASSYSTHEQYF

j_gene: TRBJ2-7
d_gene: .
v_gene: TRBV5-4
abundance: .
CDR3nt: TGTGCCAGCAGCTTGGGGGGCAGGCGTTCCTACGAGCAGTACTTC
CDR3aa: CASSLGGRRSYEQYF

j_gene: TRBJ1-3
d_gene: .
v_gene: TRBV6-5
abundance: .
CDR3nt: TGTGCCAGCATTAGAAGGGCAGGGGAGAACACCATATATTTT
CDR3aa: CASIRRAGENTIYF

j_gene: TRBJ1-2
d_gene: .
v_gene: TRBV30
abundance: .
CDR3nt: TGTGCCTGGAGTGCTAGGTTCGGGGACTATGGCTACACCTTC
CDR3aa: CAWSARFGDYGYTF

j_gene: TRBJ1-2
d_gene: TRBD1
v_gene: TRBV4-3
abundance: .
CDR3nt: TGCGCCAGCAGCCAAGCTCGGACAGGGGGTGGCGGCTACACCTTC
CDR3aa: CASSQARTGGGGYTF

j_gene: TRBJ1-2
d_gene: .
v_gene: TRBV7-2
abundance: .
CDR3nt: TGTGCCAGCACCGCGGTTGTTTTGGTGACTAACTATGGCTACACCTTC
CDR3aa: CASTAVVLVTNYGYTF

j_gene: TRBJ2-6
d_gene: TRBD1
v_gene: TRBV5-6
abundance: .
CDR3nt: TGTGCCAGCAGCTTGGGCGGGACAGGATCTACTGGGGCCAACGTCCTGACTTTC
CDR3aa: CASSLGGTGSTGANVLTF

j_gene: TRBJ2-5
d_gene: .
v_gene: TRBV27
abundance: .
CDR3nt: TGTGCCAGCACCAGCGGAACCCTTGGGGAGACCCAGTACTTC
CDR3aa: CASTSGTLGETQYF

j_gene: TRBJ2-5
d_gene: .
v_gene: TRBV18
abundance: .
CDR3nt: TGTGCCAGCTCACCGGTACAGGGTGGAGAGACCCAGTACTTC
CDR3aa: CASSPVQGGETQYF

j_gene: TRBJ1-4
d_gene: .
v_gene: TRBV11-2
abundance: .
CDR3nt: TGTGCCAGCAGCTGGGGTCTTTGGGCCGTTGAAAAACTGTTTTTT
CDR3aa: CASSWGLWAVEKLFF

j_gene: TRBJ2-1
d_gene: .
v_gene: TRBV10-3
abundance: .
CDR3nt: TGTGCCATCAGTGATATGGGGAGGGGGATGTACAATGAGCAGTTCTTC
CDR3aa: CAISDMGRGMYNEQFF

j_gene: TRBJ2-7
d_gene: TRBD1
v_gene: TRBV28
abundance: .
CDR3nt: TGTGCCAGCAGTCCTATTCCGGGACAGGGCACCTACGAGCAGTACTTC
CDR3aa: CASSPIPGQGTYEQYF

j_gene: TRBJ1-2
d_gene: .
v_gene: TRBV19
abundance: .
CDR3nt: TGTGCCAGTAGTATGTGGGCAGCTAACTATGGCTACACCTTC
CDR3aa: CASSMWAANYGYTF

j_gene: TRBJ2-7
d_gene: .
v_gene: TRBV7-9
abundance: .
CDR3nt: TGTGCCAGCAGCTTACTCCAGGGGCCATACGAGCAGTACTTC
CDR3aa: CASSLLQGPYEQYF

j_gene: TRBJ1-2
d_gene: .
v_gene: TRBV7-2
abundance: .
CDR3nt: TGTGCCAGCAGCTTCTCATGGCAAGACTACACCTTC
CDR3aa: CASSFSWQDYTF

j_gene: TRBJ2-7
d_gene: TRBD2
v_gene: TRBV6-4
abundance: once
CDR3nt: TGTGCCAGCAGCAGGACTAGCGGGAGCTTCGAGCAGTACTTC
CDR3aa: CASSRTSGSFEQYF

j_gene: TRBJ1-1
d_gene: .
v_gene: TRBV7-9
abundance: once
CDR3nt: TGTGCCAGCAGCCCAAAGGGGCAGGGGAACACTGAAGCTTTCTTT
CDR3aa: CASSPKGQGNTEAFF

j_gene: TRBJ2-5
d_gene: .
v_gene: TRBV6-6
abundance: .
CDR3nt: TGTGCCAGCAGTTACTCGTCCAATCAAGAGACCCAGTACTTC
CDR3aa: CASSYSSNQETQYF

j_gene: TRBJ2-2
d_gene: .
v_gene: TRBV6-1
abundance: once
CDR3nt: TGTGCCAGCAGTGAATTTGGACGGACTACGAACACCGGGGAGCTGTTTTTT
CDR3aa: CASSEFGRTTNTGELFF

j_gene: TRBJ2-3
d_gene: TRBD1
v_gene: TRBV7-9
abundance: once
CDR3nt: TGTGCCAGCAGCTTGGACAGGCAAAGCACAGATACGCAGTATTTT
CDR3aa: CASSLDRQSTDTQYF

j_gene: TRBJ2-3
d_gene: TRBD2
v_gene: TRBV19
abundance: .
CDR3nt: TGTGCCAGTAAACGGGGGGGCACAGATACGCAGTATTTT
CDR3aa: CASKRGGTDTQYF

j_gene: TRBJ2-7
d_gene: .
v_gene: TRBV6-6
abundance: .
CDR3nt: TGTGCCAGCACTTTGGGACACGGCTACGAGCAGTACTTC
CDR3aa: CASTLGHGYEQYF

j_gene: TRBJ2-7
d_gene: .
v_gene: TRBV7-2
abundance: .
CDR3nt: TGTGCCAGCAGCTTCCGGACGGGCGAGCAGTACTTC
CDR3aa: CASSFRTGEQYF

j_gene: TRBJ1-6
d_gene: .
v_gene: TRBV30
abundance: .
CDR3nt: TGTGCCTGGAGTGGAGGGGGTTCGTATAATTCACCCCTCCACTTT
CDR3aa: CAWSGGGSYNSPLHF

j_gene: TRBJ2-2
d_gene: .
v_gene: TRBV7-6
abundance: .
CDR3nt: TGTGCCAGCAGCTATAGGGTGGGTGCCGGGGAGCTGTTTTTT
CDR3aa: CASSYRVGAGELFF

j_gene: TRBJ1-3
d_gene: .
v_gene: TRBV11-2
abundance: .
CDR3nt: TGTGCCAGCAGCTTAGGATTGGGTACTGGAAACACCATATATTTT
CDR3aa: CASSLGLGTGNTIYF

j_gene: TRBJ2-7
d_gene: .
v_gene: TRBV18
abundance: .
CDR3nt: TGTGCCAGCTCACCGGACAGCACCTACGAGCAGTACTTC
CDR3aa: CASSPDSTYEQYF

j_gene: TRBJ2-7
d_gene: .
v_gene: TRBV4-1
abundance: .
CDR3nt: TGCGCCAGCAGCCGGGGAGAGGGGACGAGCTCCTACGAGCAGTACTTC
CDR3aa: CASSRGEGTSSYEQYF

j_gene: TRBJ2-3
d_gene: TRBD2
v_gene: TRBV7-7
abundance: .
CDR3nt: TGTGCTAGCAGCTTAGGACTAGCAAGCACAGATACGCAGTATTTT
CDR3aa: CASSLGLASTDTQYF

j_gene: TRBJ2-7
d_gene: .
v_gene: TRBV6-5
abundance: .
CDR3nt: TGTGCCAGCAGTTCAGGGACACTGGGCGCTTACGAGCAGTACTTC
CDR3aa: CASSSGTLGAYEQYF

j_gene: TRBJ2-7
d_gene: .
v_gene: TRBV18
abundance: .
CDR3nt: TGTGCCAGCTCACCGACAGGCTACGAGCAGTACTTC
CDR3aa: CASSPTGYEQYF

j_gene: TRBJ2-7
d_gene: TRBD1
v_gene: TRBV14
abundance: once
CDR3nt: TGTGCCAGCAGCCCCCGGCCGGGACAGGTCTTTTGGGAGCAGTACTTC
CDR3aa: CASSPRPGQVFWEQYF

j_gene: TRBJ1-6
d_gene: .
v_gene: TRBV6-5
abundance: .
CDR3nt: TGTGCCAGCAGTTACTCCGGGGTCAGTAATTCACCCCTCCACTTT
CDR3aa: CASSYSGVSNSPLHF

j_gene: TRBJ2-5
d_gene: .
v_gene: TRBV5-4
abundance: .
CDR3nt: TGTGCCAGCAGCTTGGGACACTCGAGGGGAGAGACCCAGTACTTC
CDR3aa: CASSLGHSRGETQYF